This T cell receptor (beta chain) was identified in a study of breast tumors, draining lymph nodes, adjacent tissues. TCRdb re-analysed the multiplex PCR reads in MiXCR, keeping a single row per CDR3 protein. The table has 25,000 or so distinct CDR3 sequences, around 25% seen once. Note on this clonotype: The antigen remains undetermined. At one of its ends the junction is not consistent with the germline gene, which may arise from a read error.

General study points: Luminal-like breast cancer showed significantly higher tumor–nontumor repertoire similarity than basal-like. Tumors had less TCR diversity than lymph nodes, more than nontumor tissue. Data fit most tumor T cells coming from lymph node, expanding in tumor. Tumor T cell lymph node origin was a supported hypothesis, not proven.

Input material: breast tumor tissue. The sequence was obtained from a female donor with breast cancer. Some clones in this sample may be carry-over from other donors' samples.

The CDR3 region has the DNA TGTGCCAGCGGTGAGGCAGGGGGCACAGATACGCAGTACTTT. This encodes CASGEAGGTDTQYF. J is TRBJ2-3 and V is TRBV25-1; 8 bases match TRBD1. Germline-derived CDR1 and CDR2 are MGHDK and SYGVNS. The CDR3 loop spans 14 amino acids.